This TCR beta chain stems from a study of cytotoxic CD8 clonotypes in ibrutinib-treated CLL. General study findings and limits: Clonality climbed at ibrutinib response, then dropped toward baseline at progression.

With 2 bases clipped from V and 2 bases from J, the junction kept 9 bases outside the gene matches. CDR1 and CDR2 from the germline V gene are SGHDT and YYEEEE. The CDR3 is 16 amino acids. Concerning this clone itself: Its target is not known.

Only in-frame clones appear in the TCRdb table, and some are missing; sequencing was by immunoSEQ multiplex PCR. The table includes 75,000 to 90,000 clones, 75% to 90% detected once. The receptor's source is a human donor with chronic lymphocytic leukemia. This specimen was PBMCs, taken after 24 months of ibrutinib treatment. The gene calls are TRBV5-6 and TRBJ2-5; 7 positions match TRBD1. The CDR3 DNA reads TGTGCCAGCAGCTTAGACTTAAGGGGGCTTCAAGAGACCCAGTACTTC. Translating gives CASSLDLRGLQETQYF. The entire variable domain, with the rest obtained from reference TRBV5-6 and TRBJ2-5, is as follows: DAGVTQSPTHLIKTRGQQVTLRCSPKSGHDTVSWYQQALGQGPQFIFQYYEEEERQRGNFPDRFSGHQFPNYSSELNVNALLLGDSALYLCASSLDLRGLQETQYFGPGTRLLVL.